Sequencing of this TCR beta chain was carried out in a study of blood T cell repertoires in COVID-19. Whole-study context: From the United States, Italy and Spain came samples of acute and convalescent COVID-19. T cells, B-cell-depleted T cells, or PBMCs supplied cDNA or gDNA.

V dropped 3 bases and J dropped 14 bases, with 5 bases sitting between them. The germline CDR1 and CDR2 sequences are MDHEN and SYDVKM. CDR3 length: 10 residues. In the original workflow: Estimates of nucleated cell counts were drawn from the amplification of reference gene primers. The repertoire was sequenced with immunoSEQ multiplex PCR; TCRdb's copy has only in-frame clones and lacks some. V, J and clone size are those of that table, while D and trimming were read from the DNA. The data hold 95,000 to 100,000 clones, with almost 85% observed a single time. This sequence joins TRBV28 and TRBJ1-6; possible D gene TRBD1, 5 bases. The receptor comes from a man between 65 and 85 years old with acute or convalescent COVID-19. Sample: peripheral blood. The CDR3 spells CASSLDTLHF. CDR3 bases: TGTGCCAGCAGTTTGGACACCCTCCACTTT.